The 10 T cell receptor beta chains reported below all come from one sample, sequenced in a study of T cells after yellow fever vaccination. TCRdb re-called the 5' RACE reads through MiXCR, storing one row per CDR3 protein. Of 300,000 to 450,000 distinct CDR3 sequences listed, about 6% are singletons. The sample in question was PBMCs, obtained 5 days after the yellow fever booster vaccination. These TCRs come from a young man who received the YFV17D yellow fever vaccine.

DNA of the CDR3: TGTGCCAGCAGTGTCCAAGGGGTTTTTTATGGCTACACCTTC. It codes for CASSVQGVFYGYTF. The gene calls are TRBV2 and TRBJ1-2, with D possibly TRBD1 on 5 matching bases. The CDR3 extends over 14 amino acids. CDR1 is SNHLY, CDR2 FYNNEI, per germline. V shed 4 bases and J shed 5 bases, with 14 bases lying between them.

The chain has TRBV4-3 and TRBJ2-1; 7 bases map to TRBD2. The CDR3 has 18 residues. CDR1 and CDR2 from the germline V gene are LGHNA and YSLEER. J gave up 7 bases and V 2 bases, and 17 bases lay outside the gene matches. The CDR3 region is CASSQLAAAEGGPNEQFF. DNA for the CDR3: TGCGCCAGCAGCCAACTCGCGGCGGCAGAGGGAGGGCCAAATGAGCAGTTCTTC.

The rearrangement uses TRBV29-1 and TRBJ2-3, with a weak D call TRBD2 (7 bases). Per the germline V gene, CDR1 is SQVTM and CDR2 is ANQGSEA. Deletions cut 6 bases from V and 4 bases from J, with 11 bases between. The length of the CDR3 is 12 residues. The CDR3 bases are TGCAGCGTGGGGGGGGGCTCAGATACGCAGTATTTT. Translated, it gives CSVGGGSDTQYF.

At least ten counts were recorded for this clonotype. The CDR3 bases are TGTGCCAGCAGCCCCACCGGGAACAAAGAGACCCAGTACTTC. As protein: CASSPTGNKETQYF. The chain employs TRBV7-2 and TRBJ2-5; a possible D gene is TRBD2 (5 bases). CDR3 length: 14 amino acids. V lost 5 bases and J 3 bases, leaving 13 bases between the germline ends. Germline-derived CDR1 and CDR2 are SGHTA and FQGNSA.

This clonotype was detected ten times or more. This rearrangement joins TRBV18 to TRBJ2-2, with D possibly being TRBD2 (5 bases). This CDR3 region has 14 residues. Trimming removed 1 base from V and 3 bases from J, with 6 bases in between. Germline loops: CDR1 KGHSH, CDR2 LQKENI. In nucleotides, the CDR3 is TGTGCCAGCTCACCACGGCGGGACACCGGGGAGCTGTTTTTT. Amino acids: CASSPRRDTGELFF. Together with reference TRBV18 and TRBJ2-2, the CDR3 gives the full variable domain: NAGVMQNPRHLVRRRGQEARLRCSPMKGHSHVYWYRQLPEEGLKFMVYLQKENIIDESGMPKERFSAEFPKEGPSILRIQQVVRGDSAAYFCASSPRRDTGELFFGEGSRLTVL.

V and J are TRBV10-3 and TRBJ2-1; 10 positions agree with TRBD2. J gave up 6 bases and V 6 bases, and 8 bases lay outside the gene matches. The CDR3 spans 15 residues. The V gene's germline CDR1 is ENHRY and CDR2 SYGVKD. This CDR3 is CAIRPGAGGANEQFF. CDR3 DNA: TGTGCCATCAGACCAGGAGCGGGAGGGGCCAATGAGCAGTTCTTC.

The chain has TRBV5-1 and TRBJ2-2, with 8 bases lining up with TRBD2. Looked up from germline, CDR1 is SGHRS and CDR2 is YFSETQ. The CDR3 is 15 residues long. Trimming took 4 bases from V and 5 from J; bases not matched to a gene: 7. The CDR3, as DNA: TGCGCCAGCAGCCCCGGGGTAGCGGGGACCGGGGAGCTGTTTTTT. Translation gives CASSPGVAGTGELFF.

The sample holds many counts of this clonotype. The gene calls are TRBV5-6 and TRBJ1-6, with D unclear. V was clipped by 3 bases and J by 4 bases, with 8 bases between them. The CDR3 consists of 14 residues. CDR1 and CDR2 (germline): SGHDT, YYEEEE. The CDR3 spells CASSSGDYNSPLHF. The CDR3 DNA follows: TGTGCCAGCAGCTCTGGGGATTATAATTCACCCCTCCACTTT.

There are many counts of this clonotype. V usage is TRBV12-3 or TRBV12-4 and J usage is TRBJ2-1; no definite D call. The CDR3 runs to 15 residues. V shed 5 bases and J shed 4 bases, with 15 bases lying between them. CDR3 sequence (DNA): TGTGCCAGCAGTCTAAGTACCCCCGTTTACAATGAGCAGTTCTTC. Translation: CASSLSTPVYNEQFF.

This clonotype showed up many times. The J gene is TRBJ2-7, the V gene TRBV7-2, with D unresolved. CDR1 and CDR2 from the germline V gene are SGHTA and FQGNSA. The CDR3 is 14 residues long. The V end was cut by 3 bases, the J end by 1 base, with 10 bases between. CDR3 residues: CASSFRKGSYEQYF. CDR3 sequence (DNA): TGTGCCAGCAGCTTTCGTAAGGGTTCCTACGAGCAGTACTTC. Drawing the rest from reference TRBV7-2 and TRBJ2-7, the complete variable domain is GAGVSQSPSNKVTEKGKDVELRCDPISGHTALYWYRQSLGQGLEFLIYFQGNSAPDKSGLPSDRFSAERTGGSVSTLTIQRTQQEDSAVYLCASSFRKGSYEQYFGPGTRLTVT.